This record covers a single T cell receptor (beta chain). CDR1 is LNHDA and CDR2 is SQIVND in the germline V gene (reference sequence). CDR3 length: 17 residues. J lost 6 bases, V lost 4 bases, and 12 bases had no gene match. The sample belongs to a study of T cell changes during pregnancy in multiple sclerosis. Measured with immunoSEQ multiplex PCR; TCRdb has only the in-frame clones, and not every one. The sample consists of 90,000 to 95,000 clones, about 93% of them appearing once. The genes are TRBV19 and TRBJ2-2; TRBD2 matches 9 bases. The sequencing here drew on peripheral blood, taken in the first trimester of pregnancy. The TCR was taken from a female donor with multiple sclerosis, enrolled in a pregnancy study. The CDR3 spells CASSNELGGGAAGELFF. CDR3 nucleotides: TGTGCCAGTAGTAATGAGCTCGGCGGGGGGGCCGCCGGGGAGCTGTTTTTT.